Listed here is a single T cell receptor beta chain. Its antigen remains unidentified. Unmatched junction bases numbered 15, after V lost 0 bases and J lost 12 bases. Germline assignment: CDR1 LGHNA and CDR2 YNFKEQ. This CDR3 has 16 residues. The source of the sample is a study of shared clonotypes between healthy human individuals. Study-level background: The plates for each donor numbered three CD4 naive, three CD4 memory, two CD8 naive and one CD8 memory.

CD45RO-negative CD8 cells positively selected for CCR7 made up the naive population, which excluded terminally differentiated effector memory CD45RA+ cells. This table comes from immunoSEQ multiplex PCR, and its TCRdb copy is limited to in-frame clones, with some not included. Of about 870,000 clones in the sample, around 92% were seen once. Whole-study findings and limits: The study found lower generation probabilities in non-shared clonotypes than in those shared by all four donors. Rarefaction analysis demonstrated incomplete sorted-subset sequencing notwithstanding large depth.

The sequence was obtained from a man between 25 and 39 years old in good health. Specimen: naive CD8+ T cells sorted from blood. The chain combines TRBV4-2 with TRBJ2-7, with 9 bases matching TRBD2. The CDR3 DNA is TGTGCCAGCAGCCAAGATATGGCGGGAGGGCCAGAAAGTCGGTACTTC. Protein product: CASSQDMAGGPESRYF.